These T cell receptor beta chains were read from a single sample in a study of molecular identifiers for immune sequencing clone quantification. TCRdb ran MiXCR on the PCR reads and lists one entry per CDR3 protein. The data hold about 500,000 distinct CDR3 sequences, with roughly 23% observed a single time. The sample was naive CD8+ T cells from blood, with Jurkat cell RNA spiked in. The source is a human donor in good health. Some libraries in this study had Jurkat cell RNA spiked in. The CDR3 runs from the conserved cysteine through the conserved F or W. The D gene is left open where the match is weak. Rows may omit the clone size; those that give it use once, few, many or a size class.

d_gene: NA
len: 15
v_gene: TRBV2
abundance: few
j_gene: TRBJ2-1
CDR3nt: TGTGCCAGCAGGCAAGACTATACCTCCTACAATGAGCAGTTCTTC
CDR3aa: CASRQDYTSYNEQFF

d_gene: NA
len: 13
v_gene: TRBV27
abundance: NA
j_gene: TRBJ2-1
CDR3nt: TGTGCCAGCAGTCCCCAGACAAGTAATGAGCAGTTCTTC
CDR3aa: CASSPQTSNEQFF

d_gene: NA
len: 12
v_gene: TRBV5-1
abundance: NA
j_gene: TRBJ1-6
CDR3nt: TGCGCCAGCAGCTCGGGTGGTTTACCCCTCCACTTT
CDR3aa: CASSSGGLPLHF

d_gene: NA
len: 14
v_gene: TRBV20-1
abundance: few
j_gene: TRBJ2-1
CDR3nt: TGCAGTGCTAGAGGAGCCGAAGCGGCAAATGAGCAGTTCTTC
CDR3aa: CSARGAEAANEQFF

d_gene: NA
len: 13
v_gene: TRBV7-9
abundance: NA
j_gene: TRBJ1-1
CDR3nt: TGTACCAGCAGCTTAGACGGGGACACTGAAGCTTTCTTT
CDR3aa: CTSSLDGDTEAFF

d_gene: NA
len: 11
v_gene: TRBV30
abundance: many
j_gene: TRBJ2-7
CDR3nt: TGTGCCTGGAGTGTGCGGGCCGAGCAGTACTTC
CDR3aa: CAWSVRAEQYF

d_gene: NA
len: 13
v_gene: TRBV6-1
abundance: NA
j_gene: TRBJ1-2
CDR3nt: TGTGCCAGCAGTGGAGGACTTAACTATGGCTACACCTTC
CDR3aa: CASSGGLNYGYTF

d_gene: NA
len: 12
v_gene: TRBV6-1
abundance: many
j_gene: TRBJ1-1
CDR3nt: TGTGCCATCCACGGGGCTCACACTGAAGCTTTCTTT
CDR3aa: CAIHGAHTEAFF

d_gene: NA
len: 14
v_gene: TRBV29-1
abundance: many
j_gene: TRBJ2-3
CDR3nt: TGCAGCGTCGAAGAGACTAGGTCCACAGATACGCAGTATTTT
CDR3aa: CSVEETRSTDTQYF

d_gene: NA
len: 15
v_gene: TRBV20-1
abundance: many
j_gene: TRBJ2-1
CDR3nt: TGCAGTGCTAGAGATATCGGGTCCTCTAGGGATGAGCAGTTCTTC
CDR3aa: CSARDIGSSRDEQFF

d_gene: NA
len: 14
v_gene: TRBV18
abundance: few
j_gene: TRBJ1-5
CDR3nt: TGTGCCAGCTCACTTGAGCATAGCAATCAGCCCCAGCATTTT
CDR3aa: CASSLEHSNQPQHF

d_gene: NA
len: 14
v_gene: TRBV11-2
abundance: few
j_gene: TRBJ2-1
CDR3nt: TGTGCCAGCAGCCTACCGACAGGTTACAATGAGCAGTTCTTC
CDR3aa: CASSLPTGYNEQFF

d_gene: NA
len: 14
v_gene: TRBV28
abundance: NA
j_gene: TRBJ2-7
CDR3nt: TGTGCCAGCAGTATTGTCCCGGCGGGTGGCGAGCAGTACTTC
CDR3aa: CASSIVPAGGEQYF

d_gene: NA
len: 16
v_gene: TRBV28
abundance: NA
j_gene: TRBJ1-3
CDR3nt: TGTGCCAGCAGCTCCGGTGGAGGGGTCCCGGGAAACACCATATATTTT
CDR3aa: CASSSGGGVPGNTIYF

d_gene: NA
len: 11
v_gene: TRBV30
abundance: many
j_gene: TRBJ2-5
CDR3nt: TGTGCCTGGAGTAACCAAGAGACCCAGTACTTC
CDR3aa: CAWSNQETQYF

d_gene: NA
len: 15
v_gene: TRBV6-1
abundance: many
j_gene: TRBJ2-7
CDR3nt: TGTGCCAGCAGTGAAACATTAAGACAAGCCTACGAGCAGTACTTC
CDR3aa: CASSETLRQAYEQYF

d_gene: NA
len: 12
v_gene: TRBV13
abundance: many
j_gene: TRBJ1-1
CDR3nt: TGTGCCAGCAGCGCTTATCGGACTGAAGCTTTCTTT
CDR3aa: CASSAYRTEAFF

d_gene: NA
len: 16
v_gene: TRBV20-1
abundance: NA
j_gene: TRBJ1-5
CDR3nt: TGCAGTGCTGGAGGTAGGGGCACTGGAAACAATCAGCCCCAGCATTTT
CDR3aa: CSAGGRGTGNNQPQHF

d_gene: TRBD2
len: 16
v_gene: TRBV9
abundance: few
j_gene: TRBJ2-3
CDR3nt: TGTGCCAGCAGCGTCAGGGCTAGCGGGCTCACAGATACGCAGTATTTT
CDR3aa: CASSVRASGLTDTQYF

d_gene: NA
len: 13
v_gene: TRBV7-2
abundance: many
j_gene: TRBJ1-1
CDR3nt: TGTGCCAGCAGCTTAGGATCAGACCCCTCGTCTTTCTTT
CDR3aa: CASSLGSDPSSFF

d_gene: TRBD2
len: 15
v_gene: TRBV15
abundance: few
j_gene: TRBJ2-7
CDR3nt: TGTGCCACCAGCTCCGTACCGGGACTAGCCTACGAGCAGTACTTC
CDR3aa: CATSSVPGLAYEQYF

d_gene: NA
len: 14
v_gene: TRBV7-9
abundance: NA
j_gene: TRBJ2-2
CDR3nt: TGTGCCAGCAGCTACCTCGGGGGAGCCGGGGAGCTGTTTTTT
CDR3aa: CASSYLGGAGELFF

d_gene: NA
len: 13
v_gene: TRBV6-2/TRBV6-3
abundance: many
j_gene: TRBJ2-5
CDR3nt: TGTGCCAGCACCGGGGCCTACCAAGAGACCCAGTACTTC
CDR3aa: CASTGAYQETQYF

d_gene: NA
len: 15
v_gene: TRBV20-1
abundance: NA
j_gene: TRBJ2-7
CDR3nt: TGCAGTGCTAGAGGTAGGCTAGCGAGACCGAACGAGCAGTACTTC
CDR3aa: CSARGRLARPNEQYF

d_gene: NA
len: 17
v_gene: TRBV7-2
abundance: many
j_gene: TRBJ1-6
CDR3nt: TGTGCCAGCAGCTTAGCGTTTCGGGACTCCTATAATTCACCCCTCCACTTT
CDR3aa: CASSLAFRDSYNSPLHF

d_gene: TRBD2
len: 14
v_gene: TRBV4-2
abundance: once
j_gene: TRBJ2-7
CDR3nt: TGTGCCAGCAGCCAAGAAGCGGGGGTCTACGGGCAGTACTTC
CDR3aa: CASSQEAGVYGQYF